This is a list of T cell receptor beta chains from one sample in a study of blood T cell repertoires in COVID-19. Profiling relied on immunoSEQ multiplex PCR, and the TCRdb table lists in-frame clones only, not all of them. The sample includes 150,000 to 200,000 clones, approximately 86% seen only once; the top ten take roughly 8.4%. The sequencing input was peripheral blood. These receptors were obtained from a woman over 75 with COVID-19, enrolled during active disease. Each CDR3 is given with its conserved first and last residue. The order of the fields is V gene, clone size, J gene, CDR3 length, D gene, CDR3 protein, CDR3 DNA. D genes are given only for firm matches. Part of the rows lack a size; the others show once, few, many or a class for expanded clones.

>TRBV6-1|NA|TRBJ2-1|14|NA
CASSDVRAYNEQFF
TGTGCCAGCAGTGATGTCAGGGCGTACAATGAGCAGTTCTTC
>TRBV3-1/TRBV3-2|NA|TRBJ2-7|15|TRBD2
CASSQAQRGPYEQYF
TGTGCCAGCAGCCAAGCGCAGCGGGGTCCCTACGAGCAGTACTTC
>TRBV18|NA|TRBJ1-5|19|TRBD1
CASSHQDTTGYYGSQPQHF
TGTGCCAGCTCTCACCAGGATACGACAGGGTATTACGGTAGTCAGCCCCAGCATTTT
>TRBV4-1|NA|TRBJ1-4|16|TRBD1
CASSLLGGTDNEKLFF
TGCGCCAGCAGCCTCTTAGGGGGGACAGACAATGAAAAACTGTTTTTT
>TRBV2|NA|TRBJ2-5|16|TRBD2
CASSREAGAVQETQYF
TGTGCCAGCAGCCGAGAAGCGGGGGCCGTCCAAGAGACCCAGTACTTC
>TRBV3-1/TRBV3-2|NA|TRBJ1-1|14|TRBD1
CASSLGQVHTEAFF
TGTGCCAGCAGCCTCGGACAGGTCCACACTGAAGCTTTCTTT
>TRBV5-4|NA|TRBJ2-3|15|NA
CASSLTTGGVGTQYF
TGTGCCAGCAGCTTAACGACCGGCGGGGTGGGTACGCAGTATTTT
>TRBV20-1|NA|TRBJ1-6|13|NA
CSASLRRGSSLHF
TGCAGTGCTAGTCTGAGACGGGGTTCATCCCTCCACTTT
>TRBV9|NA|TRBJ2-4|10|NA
CASPPNIQYF
TGTGCCAGCCCCCCGAACATTCAGTACTTC
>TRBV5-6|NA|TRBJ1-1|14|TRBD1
CASSQRQGSGEAFF
TGTGCCAGCAGCCAACGACAGGGAAGCGGTGAAGCTTTCTTT
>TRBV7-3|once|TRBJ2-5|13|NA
CASSSTGPETQYF
TGTGCCAGCAGCTCCACAGGCCCCGAGACCCAGTACTTC
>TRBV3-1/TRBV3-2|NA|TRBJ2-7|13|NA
CASSQGLEQGQYF
TGTGCCAGCAGCCAAGGCCTCGAGCAGGGGCAGTACTTC
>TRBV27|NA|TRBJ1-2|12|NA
CASSSGLAGYTF
TGTGCCAGCAGTTCCGGACTGGCTGGCTACACCTTC
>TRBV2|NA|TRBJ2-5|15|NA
CASSGRTASIETQYF
TGTGCCAGCAGTGGGCGGACAGCCAGCATTGAGACCCAGTACTTC
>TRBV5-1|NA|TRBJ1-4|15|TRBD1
CASSLTAGGSEKLFF
TGCGCCAGCAGCCTGACCGCAGGGGGAAGTGAAAAACTGTTTTTT
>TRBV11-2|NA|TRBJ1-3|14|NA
CASSLSGTGNTIYF
TGTGCCAGCAGCTTGTCCGGGACTGGAAACACCATATATTTT
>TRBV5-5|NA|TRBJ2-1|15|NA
CASSLLQNSYNEQFF
TGTGCCAGCAGCTTATTACAGAACTCCTACAATGAGCAGTTCTTC
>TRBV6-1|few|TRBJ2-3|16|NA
CASSERVPLVTYTQYF
TGTGCCAGCAGTGAACGGGTACCCCTGGTCACTTATACGCAGTATTTT
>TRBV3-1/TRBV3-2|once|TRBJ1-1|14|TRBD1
CASSQIQGGTEAFF
TGTGCCAGCAGCCAGATACAGGGGGGTACTGAAGCTTTCTTT
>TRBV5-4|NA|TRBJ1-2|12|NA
CASSLAGGGYTF
TGTGCCAGCAGCTTGGCAGGAGGCGGCTACACCTTC
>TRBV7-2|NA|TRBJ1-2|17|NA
CASSSRLGDNHNYGYTF
TGTGCCAGCAGCTCCCGGCTGGGGGACAACCATAACTATGGCTACACCTTC
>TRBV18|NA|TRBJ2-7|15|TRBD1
CASSPRDSSSYEQYF
TGTGCCAGCTCACCCCGGGACAGTAGCTCCTACGAGCAGTACTTC
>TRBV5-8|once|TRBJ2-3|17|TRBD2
CASSPMNLAGGPATQYF
TGTGCCAGCAGCCCTATGAATCTAGCGGGGGGGCCGGCTACGCAGTATTTT
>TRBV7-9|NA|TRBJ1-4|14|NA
CASSLGSREGKLFF
TGTGCCAGCAGCTTAGGGAGCAGGGAGGGAAAACTGTTTTTT
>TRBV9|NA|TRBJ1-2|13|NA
CASSATVTNGYTF
TGTGCCAGCAGCGCGACAGTCACTAATGGCTACACCTTC
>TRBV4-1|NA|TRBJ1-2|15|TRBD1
CASSQVEGQGFGYTF
TGCGCCAGCAGCCAAGTAGAGGGACAGGGGTTTGGCTACACCTTC
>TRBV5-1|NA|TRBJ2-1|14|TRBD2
CASRPSGGYNEQFF
TGCGCCAGCAGGCCTAGCGGGGGCTACAATGAGCAGTTCTTC
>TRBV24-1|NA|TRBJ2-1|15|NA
CATSDAGTTYNEQFF
TGTGCCACCAGTGACGCGGGCACAACCTACAATGAGCAGTTCTTC
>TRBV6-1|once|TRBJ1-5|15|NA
CASSDRGLGNQPQHF
TGTGCCAGCAGTGACAGGGGTCTTGGCAATCAGCCCCAGCATTTT
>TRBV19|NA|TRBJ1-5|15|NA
CASSTKTGFNQPQHF
TGTGCCAGTAGTACCAAAACAGGGTTCAATCAGCCCCAGCATTTT
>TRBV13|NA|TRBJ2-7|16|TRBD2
CASSLEGRGSSYEQYF
TGTGCCAGCAGCTTAGAAGGGCGGGGGAGCTCCTACGAGCAGTACTTC
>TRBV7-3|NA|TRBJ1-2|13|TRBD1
CASSPSGTDGYTF
TGTGCCAGCAGCCCGTCCGGGACAGATGGCTACACCTTC
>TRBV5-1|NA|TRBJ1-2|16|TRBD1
CASSLGTGWESYGYTF
TGCGCCAGCAGCTTGGGGACAGGATGGGAGTCCTATGGCTACACCTTC
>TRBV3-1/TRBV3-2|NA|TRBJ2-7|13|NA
CASSQVVGGEQYF
TGTGCCAGCAGCCAAGTTGTCGGAGGGGAGCAGTACTTC
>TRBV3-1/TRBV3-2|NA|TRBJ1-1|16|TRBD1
CASSRGTGVPNTEAFF
TGTGCCAGCAGCCGTGGGACAGGGGTTCCGAACACTGAAGCTTTCTTT
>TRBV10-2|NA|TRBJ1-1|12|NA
CASSGGVGEAFF
TGCGCCAGCAGTGGGGGGGTGGGCGAAGCTTTCTTT
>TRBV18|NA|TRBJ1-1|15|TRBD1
CASSPRQGADTEAFF
TGTGCCAGCTCACCTCGACAGGGGGCGGACACTGAAGCTTTCTTT
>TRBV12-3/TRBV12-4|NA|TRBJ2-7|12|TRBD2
CASRSGSYEQYF
TGTGCCAGCCGAAGCGGGAGCTACGAGCAGTACTTC
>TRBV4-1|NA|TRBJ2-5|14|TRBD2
CASSRGLAEETQYF
TGCGCCAGCAGCCGGGGACTAGCGGAAGAGACCCAGTACTTC
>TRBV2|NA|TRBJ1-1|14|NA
CASRYRWGNTEAFF
TGTGCCAGCAGATATAGGTGGGGCAACACTGAAGCTTTCTTT
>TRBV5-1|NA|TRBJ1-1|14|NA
CASSLDRMNTEAFF
TGCGCCAGCAGCTTGGACAGAATGAACACTGAAGCTTTCTTT
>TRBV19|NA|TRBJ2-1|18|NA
CASSIATLWASSYNEQFF
TGTGCCAGTAGTATAGCCACTTTATGGGCGAGCTCCTACAATGAGCAGTTCTTC
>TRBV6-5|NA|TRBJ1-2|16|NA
CASSYNGPKANYGYTF
TGTGCCAGCAGTTACAACGGTCCAAAAGCTAACTATGGCTACACCTTC
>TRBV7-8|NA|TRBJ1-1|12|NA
CASSLREGGGSF
TGTGCCAGCAGCTTAAGGGAGGGAGGCGGAAGCTTT
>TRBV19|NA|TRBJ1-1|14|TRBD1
CASSMGQGAEMAFF
TGTGCCAGTAGTATGGGACAGGGGGCAGAGATGGCTTTCTTT
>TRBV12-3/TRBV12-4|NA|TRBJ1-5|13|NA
CASRREQNQPQHF
TGTGCCAGCCGGCGGGAGCAGAATCAGCCCCAGCATTTT
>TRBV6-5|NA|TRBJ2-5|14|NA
CASSMRRVEETQYF
TGTGCCAGCAGCATGCGCAGGGTTGAAGAGACCCAGTACTTC
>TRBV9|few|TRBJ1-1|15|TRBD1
CASSVTGGVGTEAFF
TGTGCCAGCAGCGTGACAGGGGGCGTCGGCACTGAAGCTTTCTTT
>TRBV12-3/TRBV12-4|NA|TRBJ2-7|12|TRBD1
CASRQGPYEQYF
TGTGCCAGTAGACAGGGTCCATACGAGCAGTACTTC
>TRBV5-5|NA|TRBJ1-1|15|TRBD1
CASSPWDSMNTEAFF
TGTGCCAGCAGCCCTTGGGACAGCATGAACACTGAAGCTTTCTTT
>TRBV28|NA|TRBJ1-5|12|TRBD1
CACRQGGQPQHF
TGTGCCTGCCGACAGGGAGGTCAGCCCCAGCATTTT
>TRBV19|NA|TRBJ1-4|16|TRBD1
CASSLTGAGSLEKLFF
TGTGCCAGTAGTTTGACAGGGGCTGGGTCCCTCGAAAAACTGTTTTTT
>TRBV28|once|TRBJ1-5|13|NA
CASSPLENQPQHF
TGTGCCAGCAGCCCCCTCGAGAATCAGCCCCAGCATTTT
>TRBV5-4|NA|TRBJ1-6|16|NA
CASSVTGPSYNSPLHF
TGTGCCAGCAGCGTGACAGGACCCTCCTATAATTCACCCCTCCACTTT